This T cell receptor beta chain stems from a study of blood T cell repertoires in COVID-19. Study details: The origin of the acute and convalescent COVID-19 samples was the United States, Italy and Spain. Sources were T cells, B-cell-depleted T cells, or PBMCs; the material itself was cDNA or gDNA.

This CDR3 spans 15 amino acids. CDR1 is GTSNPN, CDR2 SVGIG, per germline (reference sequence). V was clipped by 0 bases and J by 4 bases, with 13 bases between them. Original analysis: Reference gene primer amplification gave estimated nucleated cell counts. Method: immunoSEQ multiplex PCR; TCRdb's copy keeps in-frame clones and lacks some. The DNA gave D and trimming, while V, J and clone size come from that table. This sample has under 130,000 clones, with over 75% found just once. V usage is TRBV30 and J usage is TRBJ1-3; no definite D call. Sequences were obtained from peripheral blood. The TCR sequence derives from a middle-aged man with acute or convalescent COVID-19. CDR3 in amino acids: CAWSVSQAIGNTIYF. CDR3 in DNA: TGTGCCTGGAGTGTTTCCCAGGCAATAGGAAACACCATATATTTT.